This T cell receptor (beta chain) emerged from a study of T cells after yellow fever vaccination. Study at large: With SMART-Seq v4 Ultra Low Input, the fractions containing low cell numbers were prepared.

There are 14 residues in the CDR3. Germline loops: CDR1 SQVTM, CDR2 ANQGSEA. Germline trimming cut 6 bases from V and 4 bases from J; bases unmatched to any gene: 7. TCRdb fed the 5' RACE reads into MiXCR, producing one record per CDR3 protein. Among hundreds of thousands of distinct CDR3 sequences listed, approximately 12% were seen once. Overall study results and limits: Any FACS-sorted repertoire could hold abundant clonotypes that contaminate it from the bulk population. Reappearance after the booster was observed for most primary-vaccination clones (more than 95% CD4, more than 70% CD8).

This clonotype was seen only a few times. Its antigen is currently unknown. The sequenced sample was PBMCs, obtained on the day of the yellow fever booster vaccination. The gene calls are TRBV29-1 and TRBJ2-1; 9 nucleotides line up with TRBD2. This sequence originates from a young man who received the YFV17D yellow fever vaccine. The DNA for the CDR3 is TGCAGCGTGCATCCGACTAGCGGATACAATGAGCAGTTCTTC. It encodes CSVHPTSGYNEQFF.